This T cell receptor beta chain came from a study of cytomegalovirus exposure and HLA in healthy donors (dated by TCRdb to about 2017). For the study in its entirety: An earlier analysis of roughly 630 of the donors reported more than 250 Gb of sequence data and approximately 110 million unique TCR beta sequences from about 179 million T cells. An early release that covered roughly 600 HLA-typed donors contained about 300 gigabases of sequencing data and about 84 million unique TCR sequences. Of the 300 to 500 genotyped donors, 75% to 85% were placed in the genetic ancestry cluster associated with self-reported Caucasian donors. The study aimed to test whether cataloging public T cell receptors could reveal signatures of past pathogen exposure. The study used immunosequencing to profile the T cell repertoires of 600 to 850 subjects and linked those repertoires to cytomegalovirus serostatus. Besides the first cohort of 500 to 700 subjects, a separate validation cohort made up of around 120 different subjects was used. To predict cytomegalovirus infection status, the study brought together high-throughput TCR immunosequencing, statistical association of individual TCRs with disease status, and machine learning. In a later analysis, previously published TCR beta repertoires from 666 donors were re-analyzed and high-resolution HLA genotyping was added so that TCR occurrence patterns could be studied. Rather than drawing on any new phenotypic data, the later analysis identified candidate immune exposures from TCR beta sequences and the way those sequences occurred across donors. An earlier analysis of approximately 640 of the donors applied high-throughput TCR beta sequencing to assess whether each TCR beta V gene segment acted as functional or pseudogenic. Donor age, sex, ethnicity and CMV serostatus were collected together with the repertoire data. Genome-wide SNP genotypes for about 65% of the 666 donors were used in a later genetic analysis, which treated that subset as a discovery cohort. All discovery cohort repertoires had been generated using a single sequencing platform. Both class I and class II loci were covered by HLA typing, at four-digit resolution. The number of donors typed differed by locus, with roughly 629-640 for A, B, C, DRB1 and DQB1, roughly 520 for DQA1, 600 to 610 for DPA1, and some 470 for DPB1. Because of strong linkage in the cohort, four to six DR-DQ haplotypes were treated as single units for association and clustering. On average, about 240,000 unique TCR beta nucleotide sequences were sequenced per donor among about 400 genotyped donors of the cohort, with around 19% of those sequences being non-productive.

The full study reports these points: Correlated functional status among segregating V segments might reflect linkage disequilibrium, but an unknown experimental factor could not be ruled out. In an earlier analysis of approximately 600 of the donors, most TCR beta V segments were observed in productive rearrangements about 90% or about 30% of the time, broadly matching IMGT annotations. According to a later genetic analysis, donors in an Asian-associated ancestry cluster had fewer N-insertions in productive TCRs than the roughly 700-donor mean. For the cohort, immune exposure information was limited to CMV serostatus. Most TCR sequences were observed very rarely across donors, whereas some public TCRs were present in many individuals. This cohort had only TCR beta chains sequenced, and the lack of alpha or paired-chain data limited which features could be detected. According to a later analysis, TCR association rates differed among HLA loci, with DRB1 alleles showing the most associated TCRs and HLA-C alleles showing the fewest. A group of highly shared sequence variants was considered likely to be a technical artifact of the sequencing pipeline. Sequencing depth was assumed to be roughly uniform across donors in the presence/absence analyses, though that assumption may not hold. Cytomegalovirus status was reported to be diagnosed by the classifier with high specificity and sensitivity in both the original and validation cohorts. V-gene and J-gene trimming of TCR beta chains was associated with a missense DCLRE1C variant in a later genetic analysis, and the association was replicated in an independent cohort. The study listed 170 or so TCR beta chains as associated with cytomegalovirus. The earlier analysis of a few hundred of the donors excluded 15 to 20 rarely observed V segments, including chromosome 9 orphons, because counts were too low. According to a later analysis, parvovirus B19, influenza, CMV and Epstein-Barr virus appeared linked to several top co-occurrence clusters. Some IMGT-functional V segments, including TRBV6-2 and TRBV6-3, could not be told apart with the 87-base-pair reads, so those segments were excluded. When HLA alleles, especially DR and DQ, strongly co-occurred, attributing TCR associations to individual alleles was difficult. Compared with equally common non-associated chains, HLA-associated TCR beta chains in a later analysis were more clonally expanded and had lower generation probabilities. A further reported finding was that TCR beta sequences accurately predicted the HLA-A and HLA-B alleles for most subjects in the first cohort. In vitro tests confirmed that a few of the cytomegalovirus-associated TCR beta chains recognize cytomegalovirus antigens. Most CMV-associated TCR beta chains appeared to be HLA-restricted in a later analysis, and the HLA associations seemed to be driven largely by CMV exposure. It was suggested by the authors that the approach could potentially be generalized to other disease states and immunological phenotypes. A later analysis associated 16,951 TCR beta sequences with specific HLA alleles at a false discovery rate of 0.05. Because some donors lacked HLA typing at each locus, the association tests relied only on the typed subset.

Library prep was done by the immunoSEQ multiplex PCR assay. For the multiplex PCR, a mixture combining 60 forward primers for TCR Vbeta segments and 13 reverse primers for TCR Jbeta segments was used. A multiplex PCR assay on genomic DNA amplified the CDR3 region of rearranged TCR beta genes. The amplified TCR beta libraries were sequenced on the Illumina HiSeq System as 87-base-pair reads. The authors' pipeline ran thus. Across the 700 or so repertoires, a later analysis counted 75 million to 90 million unique TCR beta chains, approximately 10 million of which were shared by at least two donors. To remove PCR and sequencing errors, raw reads were error-corrected and collapsed into unique sequences using a nearest-neighbor algorithm that merged closely related sequences. CDR3 sequences were aligned to IMGT reference sequences to assign V, D and J gene segments. For a sequence to be retained, at least a six-nucleotide match to both a V gene segment and a J gene segment was required. Rearrangements were called productive when the CDR3 lacked stop codons and stayed in frame with V and J; all others were non-productive. Following IMGT convention, CDR3 was defined as the stretch from the second conserved V-encoded cysteine to the conserved J-encoded phenylalanine. In an earlier analysis of approximately 590 of the donors, sequences lacking an unambiguous match to a single V gene segment were excluded. In an earlier analysis of several hundred of the donors, V segments were called functional above 56.7% productive rearrangements and were called segregating when the between-donor standard deviation exceeded 5%. A statistical classification framework was developed to diagnose cytomegalovirus status using the catalog of TCR beta chain sequences. A later analysis assigned V and J genes by comparing TCR nucleotide sequences with IMGT/GENE-DB human TR gene sequences. A later analysis assigned CDR3 sequences and most-parsimonious VDJ recombination scenarios with the TCRdist pipeline. In a later analysis, every TCR beta chain was defined by the combination of its CDR3 amino acid sequence and its V-gene family, and reads without a unique V-gene family were dropped. In a later analysis, around 600 highly shared, low-generation-probability nucleotide sequences were removed to address suspected cross-contamination and a sequencing artifact. A later analysis calculated a clonal expansion index for each public chain from normalized within-repertoire ranks of inferred template counts. Generation probabilities in a later analysis came from a VDJ recombination model fitted to out-of-frame rearrangements, and those results were checked against IGoR. A later analysis scored TCR-TCR, TCR-HLA and TCR-CMV co-occurrence with hypergeometric tests, applying a repertoire-size bias correction to TCR pairs. To estimate false discovery rates, a later analysis permuted the HLA or CMV assignments 20 times. In a later analysis, co-occurring TCRs were grouped with DBSCAN, and TCRdist sequence similarity was added when clustering was performed within HLA-allele-positive subsets. Repertoires with fewer than 30,000 or more than 120,000 public chains, plus five repertoires with anomalous nucleotide sharing, were excluded from co-occurrence clustering. TCRdb limited this immuneACCESS table to in-frame rearrangements with V and J called. A share of clones is missing; checked studies link under half to unresolved V genes, and the rest is unexplained. D and trimming come from the DNA, and the V and J calls and clone size come from that table. This sample has 150,000 to 200,000 clones in its table, and approximately 80% of those were observed once. The ten largest clones add up to over 13% of the sample.

The cohort comprised 666 healthy bone marrow donors. At the time of sampling, every cohort member was nominally healthy, though immune exposures that went unrecorded were likely present. The donor tested CMV seronegative and was one of the 352 seronegative cohort members. Each donor provided a peripheral blood sample, and peripheral blood mononuclear cells were used for TCR beta sequencing. Genomic DNA extraction from the blood cell samples was performed with the Qiagen DNeasy Blood Extraction Kit. Spanning cysteine to phenylalanine, the CDR3 consists of 16 amino acids. Kept here is only the CDR3 DNA, which spans 48 bases and is read in frame from base 1. V sheds 2 bases and J sheds 4 bases, leaving 17 bases between their ends. CDR1 and CDR2 were assigned from the germline V gene (reference sequence) as MNHEY and SMNVEV. Worth noting for this clone: What this receptor recognizes is not known. The record has no base qualities; no much larger clone is one base away.

The TCR comes from a woman in her 40s in good health and CMV-seronegative. The sample taken for sequencing was PBMCs. The sequence links TRBV27 to TRBJ1-2; perhaps TRBD1 is the D gene, with 5 bases matching. The CDR3 corresponds to CASSLRGGQGTYGYTF. The nucleotide sequence is TGTGCCAGCAGTTTAAGGGGTGGGCAGGGTACCTATGGCTACACCTTC.